The rows below give T cell receptor beta chains drawn from one sample of a study of identical twins. Each CDR3 protein gets one entry after TCRdb re-called the 5' RACE reads with MiXCR. The table lists 200,000 to 250,000 distinct CDR3 sequences, 5.5% to 7.5% of them singletons. These data were also reused for a study on T cells expressing NK-cell markers.

Sequencing was done on a sample of CD8+ T cells sorted from blood. These receptors were obtained from a young woman in good health. The CDR3 runs from the conserved cysteine through the conserved F or W. D genes are given only for firm matches. Some rows mark clone size as missing; the rest say once, few, many or name a class of expanded clone.

TRBJ1-1 TRBV27 few . TGTGCCAGCAGTTTATCCCCTGGATCGAACACTGAAGCTTTCTTT CASSLSPGSNTEAFF
TRBJ2-1 TRBV18 few . TGTGCCAGCTCACCTATACGTTACAATGAGCAGTTCTTC CASSPIRYNEQFF
TRBJ2-7 TRBV11-2 . . TGTGCCAGCAGCTTAGGCGGGGAGTTCTACGAGCAGTACTTC CASSLGGEFYEQYF
TRBJ2-5 TRBV19 . . TGTGCCAGTAGTATCGAACTAGAGACCCAGTACTTC CASSIELETQYF
TRBJ1-1 TRBV12-3/TRBV12-4 few TRBD1 TGTGCCAGCAGTTTATCAACAGGGGGTAAGAACACTGAAGCTTTCTTT CASSLSTGGKNTEAFF
TRBJ2-3 TRBV7-8 . TRBD2 TGTGCCAGCAGCACCCTCCGGGGGGTAGGGGCAGATACGCAGTATTTT CASSTLRGVGADTQYF
TRBJ2-7 TRBV28 few . TGTGCCAGCAGCTGGGACTTCTTCTACGAGCAGTACTTC CASSWDFFYEQYF
TRBJ2-1 TRBV29-1 few . TGCAGCGTTGAAACCTATTACAATGAGCAGTTCTTC CSVETYYNEQFF
TRBJ1-2 TRBV3-1 few . TGTGCCAGCAGCCAAGTCGGGGGCCGGTCCTCGGTAAACTATGGCTACACCTTC CASSQVGGRSSVNYGYTF
TRBJ2-1 TRBV12-3/TRBV12-4 many TRBD2 TGTGCCAGCAGTATAGGGGCGGGAGGGTACAATGAGCAGTTCTTC CASSIGAGGYNEQFF
TRBJ2-2 TRBV9 few . TGTGCCAGCAGCGCCCGTACAGTCACCGGGGAGCTGTTTTTT CASSARTVTGELFF
TRBJ2-3 TRBV6-1 many . TGTGCCAGCAGTGACACGCCGGGTAGCACAGATACGCAGTATTTT CASSDTPGSTDTQYF
TRBJ2-7 TRBV27 few . TGTGCCAGCGGGGTAGGCAGCTCCTACGAGCAGTACTTC CASGVGSSYEQYF
TRBJ2-7 TRBV14 few . TGTGCCAGCACTCCATGGGGGGCCTCCTACGAGCAGTACTTC CASTPWGASYEQYF
TRBJ1-1 TRBV27 few . TGTGCCAGCAAGGAAGGCGGGACCGAAGCTTTCTTT CASKEGGTEAFF
TRBJ2-4 TRBV20-1 . . TGCAGTGCTAGAGAGGCAGTCTCCAGCCAGTACTTC CSAREAVSSQYF
TRBJ1-1 TRBV9 . . TGTGCCAGCAGCCCCCCCGGGCAGGGAGTTGGTGAAGCTTTCTTT CASSPPGQGVGEAFF
TRBJ1-1 TRBV10-3 . . TGTGCCATCAGTACCTTGAACACTGAAGCTTTCTTT CAISTLNTEAFF
TRBJ2-7 TRBV11-3 few . TGTGCCAGCAGCTTACTGGGGGAATCCTACGAGCAGTACTTC CASSLLGESYEQYF
TRBJ1-2 TRBV12-5 . TRBD1 TGTGCTAGTGGTTTGGCGACAGGGGGCAACTATGGCTACACCTTC CASGLATGGNYGYTF
TRBJ2-7 TRBV6-5 few TRBD2 TGTGCCAGCAGTACTGGGACTAGCGGGATCGAGCAGTACTTC CASSTGTSGIEQYF
TRBJ1-4 TRBV20-1 many . TGCAGTGCTAGGCCCGCTGTTGCAACTAATGAAAAACTGTTTTTT CSARPAVATNEKLFF
TRBJ2-7 TRBV5-5 many . TGTGCCAGCAACCCGACAGGCTACGAGCAGTACTTC CASNPTGYEQYF
TRBJ2-2 TRBV7-3 . TRBD1 TGTGCCAGCAGCATCAGGGGGCACACCGGGGAGCTGTTTTTT CASSIRGHTGELFF
TRBJ2-3 TRBV2 few . TGTGCCAGCAGGGGGACGCGGGCGGCTAGCACAGATACGCAGTATTTT CASRGTRAASTDTQYF
TRBJ2-2 TRBV3-1 few . TGTGCCAGCAGCCAAGATATCACCGGGGAGCTGTTTTTT CASSQDITGELFF
TRBJ1-1 TRBV6-6 many . TGTGCCAGCAAGGGTAGCACTGAAGCTTTCTTT CASKGSTEAFF
TRBJ2-1 TRBV20-1 few TRBD2 TGCAGTGCTAGAGGGGTTGCCCTAGCGGGAGGGCCGGAAAATGAGCAGTTCTTC CSARGVALAGGPENEQFF
TRBJ2-1 TRBV7-8 . . TGTGCCAGCAGCTTAGTGGGCGGGCCAACCAATGAGCAGTTCTTC CASSLVGGPTNEQFF
TRBJ1-1 TRBV6-6 . . TGTGCCAGCCTCGGCGCGGCGAACACTGAAGCTTTCTTT CASLGAANTEAFF
TRBJ2-3 TRBV11-3 . . TGTGCCAGCAGCTTCGTGGGTACGCAGTATTTT CASSFVGTQYF
TRBJ2-4 TRBV9 few . TGTGCCAGCAGCGCCCCCGGGGGCAAAAACATTCAGTACTTC CASSAPGGKNIQYF
TRBJ2-7 TRBV7-2 . TRBD2 TGTGCCAGCAGGTTGGGACTAGCGGGAGACTACGAGCAGTACTTC CASRLGLAGDYEQYF
TRBJ2-1 TRBV2 many . TGTGCCAGCAGTGAAGCGCTGGGGAATGAGCAGTTCTTC CASSEALGNEQFF
TRBJ2-7 TRBV3-1 many . TGTGCCAGCAGCCAAGAGCAGGGGATCCACGAGCAGTACTTC CASSQEQGIHEQYF
TRBJ2-5 TRBV5-1 few . TGCGCCAGCAGCTTGGCATCTGTCCCCCAGTACTTC CASSLASVPQYF
TRBJ2-7 TRBV4-1 . TRBD2 TGCGCCAGCAGCCAAGGGGGGACTAGCTCCTACGAGCAGTACTTC CASSQGGTSSYEQYF
TRBJ2-1 TRBV5-6 . TRBD2 TGTGCCAGCAGCCGCCGGGGGGGTTACAATGAGCAGTTCTTC CASSRRGGYNEQFF
TRBJ2-2 TRBV7-9 few . TGTGCCAGCACCGCCGCTAACACCGGGGAGCTGTTTTTT CASTAANTGELFF
TRBJ1-1 TRBV14 few . TGTGCCAGCAGCCAAGAGGAGAGGAGGCACACTGAAGCTTTCTTT CASSQEERRHTEAFF
TRBJ1-1 TRBV5-8 few TRBD1 TGTGCCAGCAGCTGCCGGGACAGGGGATATGTTAACACTGAAGCTTTCTTT CASSCRDRGYVNTEAFF
TRBJ2-1 TRBV7-9 many . TGTGCCAGCAGCTCCCCTGGCGGTGGATTACGGAGTGAGCAGTTCTTC CASSSPGGGLRSEQFF
TRBJ2-7 TRBV27 . TRBD1 TGTGCCAGCGCATTCGGGACAGGGAACGAGCAGTACTTC CASAFGTGNEQYF
TRBJ2-3 TRBV20-1 few TRBD2 TGCAGTGCCTCCTCTTCTAGCGGGAGCACAGATACGCAGTATTTT CSASSSSGSTDTQYF
TRBJ2-6 TRBV10-1 few . TGCGCCAGCAGTGAAAGGGGGTCTGGGGCCAACGTCCTGACTTTC CASSERGSGANVLTF
TRBJ2-7 TRBV18 many . TGTGCCAGCTCACCAGAAAAGGGAGGCCTCGACGAGCAGTACTTC CASSPEKGGLDEQYF
TRBJ2-2 TRBV27 few . TGTGCCAGCAGGCAGGGACGGAACGGGGAGCTGTTTTTT CASRQGRNGELFF
TRBJ2-2 TRBV7-6 . . TGTGCCAGCAGCTACGGGACGATAAGTGGCGGGGAGCTGTTTTTT CASSYGTISGGELFF
TRBJ1-1 TRBV11-2 many . TGTGCCAGCAGCCAAGGACCCAATTGGGGGCGACAGAAGTCAGCTTTCTTT CASSQGPNWGRQKSAFF
TRBJ1-1 TRBV12-3/TRBV12-4 many TRBD1 TGTGCCAGCAGAGAGGGGGCCCGAGACCCCCCTGAAGCTTTCTTT CASREGARDPPEAFF
TRBJ1-1 TRBV12-3/TRBV12-4 many . TGTGCCAGCAGTTCCCTCGTGACAGGCGGAAACACTGAAGCTTTCTTT CASSSLVTGGNTEAFF